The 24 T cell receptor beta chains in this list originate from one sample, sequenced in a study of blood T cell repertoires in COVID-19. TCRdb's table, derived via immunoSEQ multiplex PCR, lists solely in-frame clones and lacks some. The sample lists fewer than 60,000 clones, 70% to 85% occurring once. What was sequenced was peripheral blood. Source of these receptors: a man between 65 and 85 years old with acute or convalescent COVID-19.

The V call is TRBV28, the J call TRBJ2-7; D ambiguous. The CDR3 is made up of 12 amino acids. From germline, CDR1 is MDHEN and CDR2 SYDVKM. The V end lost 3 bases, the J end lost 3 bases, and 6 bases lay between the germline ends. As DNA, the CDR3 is TGTGCCAGCAGTTTCACAGTCTACGAGCAGTACTTC. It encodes CASSFTVYEQYF. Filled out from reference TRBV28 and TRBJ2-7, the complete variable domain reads DVKVTQSSRYLVKRTGEKVFLECVQDMDHENMFWYRQDPGLGLRLIYFSYDVKMKEKGDIPEGYSVSREKKERFSLILESASTNQTSMYLCASSFTVYEQYFGPGTRLTVT.

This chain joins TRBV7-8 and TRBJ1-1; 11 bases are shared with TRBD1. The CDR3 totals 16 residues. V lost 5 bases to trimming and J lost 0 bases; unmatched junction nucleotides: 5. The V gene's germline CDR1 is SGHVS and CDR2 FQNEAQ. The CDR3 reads CASSRRTGGMNTEAFF. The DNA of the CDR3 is TGTGCCAGCAGCCGGCGGACAGGGGGCATGAACACTGAAGCTTTCTTT. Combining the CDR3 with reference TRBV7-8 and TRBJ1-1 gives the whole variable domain GAGVSQSPRYKVAKRGQDVALRCDPISGHVSLFWYQQALGQGPEFLTYFQNEAQLDKSGLPSDRFFAERPEGSVSTLKIQRTQQEDSAVYLCASSRRTGGMNTEAFFGQGTRLTVV.

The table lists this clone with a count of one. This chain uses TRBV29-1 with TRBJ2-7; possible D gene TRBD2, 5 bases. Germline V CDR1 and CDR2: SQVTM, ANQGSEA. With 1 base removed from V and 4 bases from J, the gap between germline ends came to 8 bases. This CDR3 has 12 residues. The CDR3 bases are TGCAGCGTTGAAGGGAGCGGTTACGAGCAGTACTTC. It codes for CSVEGSGYEQYF.

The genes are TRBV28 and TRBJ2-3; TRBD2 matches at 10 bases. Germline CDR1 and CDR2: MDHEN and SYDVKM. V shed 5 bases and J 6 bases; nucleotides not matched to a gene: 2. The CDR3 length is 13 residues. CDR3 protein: CASSGSGRDTQYF. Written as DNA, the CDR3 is TGTGCCAGCAGTGGTAGCGGGAGGGATACGCAGTATTTT. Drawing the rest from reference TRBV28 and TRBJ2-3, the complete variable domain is DVKVTQSSRYLVKRTGEKVFLECVQDMDHENMFWYRQDPGLGLRLIYFSYDVKMKEKGDIPEGYSVSREKKERFSLILESASTNQTSMYLCASSGSGRDTQYFGPGTRLTVL.

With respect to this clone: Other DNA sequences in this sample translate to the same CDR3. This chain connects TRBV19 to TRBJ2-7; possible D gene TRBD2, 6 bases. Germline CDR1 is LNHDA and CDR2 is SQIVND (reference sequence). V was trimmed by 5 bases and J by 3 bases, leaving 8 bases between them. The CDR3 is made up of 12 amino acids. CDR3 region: CASSPGLYEQYF. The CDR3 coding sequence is TGTGCCAGTAGTCCGGGACTCTACGAGCAGTACTTC.

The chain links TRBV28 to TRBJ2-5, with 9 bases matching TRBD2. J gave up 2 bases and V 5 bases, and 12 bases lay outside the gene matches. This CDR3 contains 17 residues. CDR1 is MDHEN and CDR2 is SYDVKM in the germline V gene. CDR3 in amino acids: CASSKTGTSLKQETQYF. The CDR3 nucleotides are TGTGCCAGCAGTAAAACTGGGACTAGCTTGAAACAAGAGACCCAGTACTTC.

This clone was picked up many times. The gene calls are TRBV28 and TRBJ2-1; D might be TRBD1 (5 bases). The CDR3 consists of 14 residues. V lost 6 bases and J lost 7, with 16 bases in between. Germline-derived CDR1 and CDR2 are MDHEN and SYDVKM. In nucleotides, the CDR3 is TGTGCCAGCAGCCCCACGACAGTGAGAAATGAGCAGTTCTTC. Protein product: CASSPTTVRNEQFF.

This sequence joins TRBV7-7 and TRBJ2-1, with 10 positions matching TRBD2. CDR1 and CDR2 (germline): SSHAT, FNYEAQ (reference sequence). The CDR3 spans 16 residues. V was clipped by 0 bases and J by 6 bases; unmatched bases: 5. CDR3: CASSLAGSGRGNEQFF. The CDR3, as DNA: TGTGCCAGCAGCTTAGCGGGCAGCGGGAGGGGCAATGAGCAGTTCTTC.

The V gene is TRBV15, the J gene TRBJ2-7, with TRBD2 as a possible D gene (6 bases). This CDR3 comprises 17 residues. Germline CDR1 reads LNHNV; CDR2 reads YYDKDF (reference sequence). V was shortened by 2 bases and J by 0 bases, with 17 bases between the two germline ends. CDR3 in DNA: TGTGCCACCAGCAGACCCAAGGGAGGCGGCAGCTCCTACGAGCAGTACTTC. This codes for CATSRPKGGGSSYEQYF. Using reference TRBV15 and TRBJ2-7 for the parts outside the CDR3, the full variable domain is DAMVIQNPRYQVTQFGKPVTLSCSQTLNHNVMYWYQQKSSQAPKLLFHYYDKDFNNEADTPDNFQSRRPNTSFCFLDIRSPGLGDTAMYLCATSRPKGGGSSYEQYFGPGTRLTVT.

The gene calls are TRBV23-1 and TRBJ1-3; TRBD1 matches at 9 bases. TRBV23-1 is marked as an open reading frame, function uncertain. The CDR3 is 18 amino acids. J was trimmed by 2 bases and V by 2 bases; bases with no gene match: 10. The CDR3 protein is CASSQTHRGRTAGNTIYF. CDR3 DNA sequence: TGCGCCAGCAGTCAAACACACAGGGGGCGGACGGCTGGAAACACCATATATTTT.

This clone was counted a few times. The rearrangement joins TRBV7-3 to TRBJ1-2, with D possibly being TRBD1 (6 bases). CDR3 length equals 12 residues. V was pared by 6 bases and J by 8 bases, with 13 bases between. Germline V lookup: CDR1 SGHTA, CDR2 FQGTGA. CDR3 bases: TGTGCCAGCAGGACCAGCGGGGGCGGCTACACCTTC. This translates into CASRTSGGGYTF.

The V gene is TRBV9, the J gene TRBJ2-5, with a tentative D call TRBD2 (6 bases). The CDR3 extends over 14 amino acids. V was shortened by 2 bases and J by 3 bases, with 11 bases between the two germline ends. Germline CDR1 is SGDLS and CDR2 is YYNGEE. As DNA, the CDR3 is TGTGCCAGCAGCGTTGGAGGGAACGAAGAGACCCAGTACTTC. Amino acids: CASSVGGNEETQYF. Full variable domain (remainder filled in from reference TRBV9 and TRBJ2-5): DSGVTQTPKHLITATGQRVTLRCSPRSGDLSVYWYQQSLDQGLQFLIQYYNGEERAKGNILERFSAQQFPDLHSELNLSSLELGDSALYFCASSVGGNEETQYFGPGTRLLVL.

The DNA for the CDR3 is TGTGCCAGCAGCTCCGAGGACAGGGGTGGAGAGACCCAGTACTTC. This sequence encodes CASSSEDRGGETQYF. This chain connects TRBV12-1 to TRBJ2-5; whether TRBD1, the table's D call, matches the DNA was not checked. TRBV12-1 is a recognized pseudogene. This CDR3 has 15 amino acids.

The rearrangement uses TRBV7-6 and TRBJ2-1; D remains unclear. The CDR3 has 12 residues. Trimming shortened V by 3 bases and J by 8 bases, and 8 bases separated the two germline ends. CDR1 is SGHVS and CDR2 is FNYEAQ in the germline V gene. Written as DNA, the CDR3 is TGTGCCAGCAGCTTGCGCGTGGATGAGCAGTTCTTC. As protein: CASSLRVDEQFF.

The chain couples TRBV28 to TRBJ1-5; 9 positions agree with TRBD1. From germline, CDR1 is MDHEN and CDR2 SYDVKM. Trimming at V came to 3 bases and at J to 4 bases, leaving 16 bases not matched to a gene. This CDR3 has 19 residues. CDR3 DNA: TGTGCCAGCAGTTTCATCGGGACAGGGACCTTAGGGAGGAATCAGCCCCAGCATTTT. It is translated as CASSFIGTGTLGRNQPQHF. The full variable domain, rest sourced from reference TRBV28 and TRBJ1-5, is DVKVTQSSRYLVKRTGEKVFLECVQDMDHENMFWYRQDPGLGLRLIYFSYDVKMKEKGDIPEGYSVSREKKERFSLILESASTNQTSMYLCASSFIGTGTLGRNQPQHFGDGTRLSIL.

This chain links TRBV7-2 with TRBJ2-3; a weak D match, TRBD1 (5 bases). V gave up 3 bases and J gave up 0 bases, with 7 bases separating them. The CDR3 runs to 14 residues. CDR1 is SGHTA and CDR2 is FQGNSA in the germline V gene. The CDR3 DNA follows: TGTGCCAGCAGCTTGACAGTGAGCACAGATACGCAGTATTTT. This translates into CASSLTVSTDTQYF.

The chain's CDR3 is CASSRDRDEKLFF. The DNA of the CDR3 is TGTGCCAGCAGTCGAGACAGGGACGAAAAACTGTTTTTT. The chain links TRBV5-4 to TRBJ1-4; 7 bases agree with TRBD1. Germline V lookup: CDR1 SGHNT, CDR2 YYREEE (reference sequence). After removal of 5 bases from V and 8 bases from J, the junction contained 6 bases not matched to a gene. The CDR3 spans 13 residues.

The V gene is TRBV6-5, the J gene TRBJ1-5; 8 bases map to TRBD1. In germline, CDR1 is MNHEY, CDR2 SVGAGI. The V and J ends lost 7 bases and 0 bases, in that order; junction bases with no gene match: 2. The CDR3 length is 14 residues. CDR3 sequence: CASMTGASNQPQHF. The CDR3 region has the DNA TGTGCCAGCATGACAGGGGCTAGCAATCAGCCCCAGCATTTT.

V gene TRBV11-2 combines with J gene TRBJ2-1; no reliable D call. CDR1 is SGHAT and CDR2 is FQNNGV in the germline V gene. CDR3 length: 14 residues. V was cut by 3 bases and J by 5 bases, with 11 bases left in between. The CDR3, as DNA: TGTGCCAGCAGCTTCGGGTCAGAGGACAATGAGCAGTTCTTC. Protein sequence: CASSFGSEDNEQFF.

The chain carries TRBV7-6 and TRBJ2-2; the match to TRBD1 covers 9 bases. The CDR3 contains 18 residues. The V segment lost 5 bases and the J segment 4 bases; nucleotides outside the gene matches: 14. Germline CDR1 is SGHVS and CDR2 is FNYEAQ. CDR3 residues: CASSPLSAGQGITGELFF. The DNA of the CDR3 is TGTGCCAGCAGCCCATTGTCCGCCGGACAGGGGATCACCGGGGAGCTGTTTTTT. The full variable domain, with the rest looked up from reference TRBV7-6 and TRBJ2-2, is GAGVSQSPRYKVTKRGQDVALRCDPISGHVSLYWYRQALGQGPEFLTYFNYEAQQDKSGLPNDRFSAERPEGSISTLTIQRTEQRDSAMYRCASSPLSAGQGITGELFFGEGSRLTVL.

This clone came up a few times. CDR3 sequence (DNA): TGTGCCACCCCCCTCATCGGGGACAATGAGCAGTTCTTC. Translating it yields CATPLIGDNEQFF. J is TRBJ2-1 and V is TRBV27; tentatively, D is TRBD2 (5 bases). Germline CDR1 MNHEY, CDR2 SMNVEV (reference sequence). The CDR3 loop spans 13 amino acids. Trimming took 10 bases from V and 5 from J, leaving 15 bases between them.

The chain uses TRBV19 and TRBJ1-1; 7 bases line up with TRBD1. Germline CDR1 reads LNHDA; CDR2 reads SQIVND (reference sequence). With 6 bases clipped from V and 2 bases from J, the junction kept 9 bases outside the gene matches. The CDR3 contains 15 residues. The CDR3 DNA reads TGTGCCAGTAGCGAGACAGGACAGGCCAACACTGAAGCTTTCTTT. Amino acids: CASSETGQANTEAFF. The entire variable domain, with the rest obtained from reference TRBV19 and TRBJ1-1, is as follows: DGGITQSPKYLFRKEGQNVTLSCEQNLNHDAMYWYRQDPGQGLRLIYYSQIVNDFQKGDIAEGYSVSREKKESFPLTVTSAQKNPTAFYLCASSETGQANTEAFFGQGTRLTVV.

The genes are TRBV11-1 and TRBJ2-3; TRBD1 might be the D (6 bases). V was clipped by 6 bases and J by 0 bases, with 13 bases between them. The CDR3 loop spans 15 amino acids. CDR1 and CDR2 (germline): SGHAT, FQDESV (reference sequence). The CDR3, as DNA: TGTGCCAGCAGTCCCAGGGGCGGGAGCACAGATACGCAGTATTTT. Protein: CASSPRGGSTDTQYF.

The CDR3 sequence: CASSVTGGSGNTIYF. CDR3 sequence (DNA): TGTGCCAGCAGCGTGACAGGGGGCTCTGGAAACACCATATATTTT. The gene calls are TRBV11-2 and TRBJ1-3, with 9 bases matching TRBD1. The V and J ends lost 5 bases and 0 bases, in that order; junction bases with no gene match: 2. Germline CDR1 SGHAT, CDR2 FQNNGV. The CDR3 consists of 15 residues. The full variable domain, with the rest looked up from reference TRBV11-2 and TRBJ1-3, is EAGVAQSPRYKIIEKRQSVAFWCNPISGHATLYWYQQILGQGPKLLIQFQNNGVVDDSQLPKDRFSAERLKGVDSTLKIQPAKLEDSAVYLCASSVTGGSGNTIYFGEGSWLTVV.